The source of this T cell receptor beta chain is a study of T cell responses to AZD1222 COVID-19 vaccine. Study-wide findings and caveats: Donors were largely white British and mainly female; clonal diversity was possibly underestimated. With two AZD1222 doses given, Spike-specific TCR breadth and depth both rose.

The repertoire was sequenced with immunoSEQ multiplex PCR; TCRdb's copy has only in-frame clones and lacks some. The data contain 120,000 to 150,000 clones, about 88% of them singletons. V was trimmed by 4 bases and J by 7 bases, leaving 6 bases between them. The CDR3 spans 10 residues. Germline V gene data show CDR1 as SGHRS and CDR2 as YFSETQ. Remarks on this clone: The antigen is not known.

The chain couples TRBV5-1 to TRBJ2-7; no clear D. This sequence was found in an adult who received the AZD1222 COVID-19 vaccine. Sequenced here: peripheral blood, sampled 28 days after the second AZD1222 dose. The CDR3 nucleotides read TGCGCCAGCAGCCGACGAGAGCAGTACTTC. It is translated as CASSRREQYF.